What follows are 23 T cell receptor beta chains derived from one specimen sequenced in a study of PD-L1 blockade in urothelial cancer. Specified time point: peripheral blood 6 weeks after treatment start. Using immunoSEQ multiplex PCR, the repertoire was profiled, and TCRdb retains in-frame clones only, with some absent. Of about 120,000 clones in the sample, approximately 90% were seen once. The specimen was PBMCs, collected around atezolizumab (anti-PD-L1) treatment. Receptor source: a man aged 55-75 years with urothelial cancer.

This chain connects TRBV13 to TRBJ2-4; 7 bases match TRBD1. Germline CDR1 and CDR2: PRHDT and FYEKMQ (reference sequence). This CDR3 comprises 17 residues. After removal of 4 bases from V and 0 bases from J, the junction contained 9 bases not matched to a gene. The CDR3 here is CASSYRQGNLAKNIQYF. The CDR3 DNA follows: TGTGCCAGCAGCTACCGACAGGGCAATCTAGCCAAAAACATTCAGTACTTC. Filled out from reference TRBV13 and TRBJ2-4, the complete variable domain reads AAGVIQSPRHLIKEKRETATLKCYPIPRHDTVYWYQQGPGQDPQFLISFYEKMQSDKGSIPDRFSAQQFSDYHSELNMSSLELGDSALYFCASSYRQGNLAKNIQYFGAGTRLSVL.

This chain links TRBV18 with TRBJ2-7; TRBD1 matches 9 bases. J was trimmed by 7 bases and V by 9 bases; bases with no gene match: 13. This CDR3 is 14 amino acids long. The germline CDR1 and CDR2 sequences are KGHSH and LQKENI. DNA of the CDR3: TGTGCCAGTGGGTTGGGACAGGGATTCGTGGAGCAGTACTTC. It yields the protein CASGLGQGFVEQYF.

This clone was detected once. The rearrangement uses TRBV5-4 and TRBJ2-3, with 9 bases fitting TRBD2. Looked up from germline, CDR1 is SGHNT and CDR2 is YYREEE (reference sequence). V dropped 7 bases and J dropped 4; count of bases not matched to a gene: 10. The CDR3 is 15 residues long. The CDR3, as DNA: TGTGCCAGCGGCTCGGGGCGGGGGGGCCCAGATACGCAGTATTTT. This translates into CASGSGRGGPDTQYF.

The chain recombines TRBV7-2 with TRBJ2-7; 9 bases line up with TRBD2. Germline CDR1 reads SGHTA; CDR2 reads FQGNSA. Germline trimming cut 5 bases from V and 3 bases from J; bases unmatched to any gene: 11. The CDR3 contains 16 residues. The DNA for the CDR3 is TGTGCCAGCAGCCCCGGGGTAGCGGGAGAAAGCTACGAGCAGTACTTC. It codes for CASSPGVAGESYEQYF. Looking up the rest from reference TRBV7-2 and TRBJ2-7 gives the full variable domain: GAGVSQSPSNKVTEKGKDVELRCDPISGHTALYWYRQSLGQGLEFLIYFQGNSAPDKSGLPSDRFSAERTGGSVSTLTIQRTQQEDSAVYLCASSPGVAGESYEQYFGPGTRLTVT.

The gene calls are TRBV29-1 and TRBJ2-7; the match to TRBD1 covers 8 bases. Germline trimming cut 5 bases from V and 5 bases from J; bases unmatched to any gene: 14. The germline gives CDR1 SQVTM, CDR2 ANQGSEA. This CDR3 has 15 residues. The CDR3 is CSVSWAQGAGDEQYF. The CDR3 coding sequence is TGCAGCGTTTCCTGGGCCCAGGGGGCAGGCGACGAGCAGTACTTC.

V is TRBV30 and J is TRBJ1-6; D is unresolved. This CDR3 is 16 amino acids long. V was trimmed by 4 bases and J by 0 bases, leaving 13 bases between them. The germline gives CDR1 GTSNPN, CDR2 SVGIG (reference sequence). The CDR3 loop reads CAWMEGGNSYNSPLHF. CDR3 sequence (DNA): TGTGCCTGGATGGAGGGAGGGAACTCCTATAATTCACCCCTCCACTTT.

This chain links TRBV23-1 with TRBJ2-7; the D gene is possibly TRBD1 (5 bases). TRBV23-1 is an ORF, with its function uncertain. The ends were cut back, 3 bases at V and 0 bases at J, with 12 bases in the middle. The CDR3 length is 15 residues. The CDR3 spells CASSHDRVRSYEQYF. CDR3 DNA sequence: TGCGCCAGCAGTCACGACAGAGTCCGCTCCTACGAGCAGTACTTC.

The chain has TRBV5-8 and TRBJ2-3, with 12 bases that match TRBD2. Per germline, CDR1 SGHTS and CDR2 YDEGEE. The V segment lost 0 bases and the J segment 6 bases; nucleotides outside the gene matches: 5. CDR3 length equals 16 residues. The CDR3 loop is CASSLGLAGDADTQYF. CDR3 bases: TGTGCCAGCAGCTTGGGACTAGCGGGAGATGCTGATACGCAGTATTTT.

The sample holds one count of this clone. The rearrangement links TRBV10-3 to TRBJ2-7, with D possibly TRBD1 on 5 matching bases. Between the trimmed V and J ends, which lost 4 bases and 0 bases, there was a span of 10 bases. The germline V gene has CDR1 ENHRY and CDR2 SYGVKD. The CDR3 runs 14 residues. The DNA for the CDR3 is TGTGCCATCAGTGTGGGGCAGGACTCCTACGAGCAGTACTTC. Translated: CAISVGQDSYEQYF.

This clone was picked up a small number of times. The CDR3 loop reads CASRSSYEQYF. As DNA, the CDR3 is TGTGCCAGCCGGAGCTCCTACGAGCAGTACTTC. The rearrangement links TRBV6-6 to TRBJ2-7; D uncertain. V lost 8 bases to trimming and J lost 0 bases, with 5 bases between them. Germline V gene sequence: CDR1 MNHNY, CDR2 SVGAGI (reference sequence). The CDR3 is 11 amino acids.

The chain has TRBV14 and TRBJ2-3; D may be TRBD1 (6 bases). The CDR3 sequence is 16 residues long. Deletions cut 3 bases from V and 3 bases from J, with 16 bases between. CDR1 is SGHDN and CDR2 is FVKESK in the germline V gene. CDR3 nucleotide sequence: TGTGCCAGCAGCCATACCGGACAGAGAAGTACAGATACGCAGTATTTT. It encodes CASSHTGQRSTDTQYF.

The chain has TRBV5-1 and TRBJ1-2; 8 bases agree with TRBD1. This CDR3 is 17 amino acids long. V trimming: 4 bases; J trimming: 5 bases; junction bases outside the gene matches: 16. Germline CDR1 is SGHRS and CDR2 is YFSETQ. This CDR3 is CASSPPVGTGDSYGYTF. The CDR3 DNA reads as TGCGCCAGCAGCCCACCAGTCGGGACAGGCGATTCTTATGGCTACACCTTC.

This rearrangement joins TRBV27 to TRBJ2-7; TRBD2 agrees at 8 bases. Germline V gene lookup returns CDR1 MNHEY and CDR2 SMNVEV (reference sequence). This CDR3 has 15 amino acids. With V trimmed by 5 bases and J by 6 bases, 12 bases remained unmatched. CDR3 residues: CASSPAKVAGTEQYF. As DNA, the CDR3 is TGTGCCAGCAGTCCGGCGAAGGTAGCGGGAACCGAGCAGTACTTC.

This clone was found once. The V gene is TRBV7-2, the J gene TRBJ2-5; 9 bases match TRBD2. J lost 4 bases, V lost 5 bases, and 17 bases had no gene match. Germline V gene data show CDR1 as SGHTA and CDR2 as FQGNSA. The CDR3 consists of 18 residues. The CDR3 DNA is TGTGCCAGCAGCGTGCAGCGGGGGGCAGGGGGTGGTTTAGAGACCCAGTACTTC. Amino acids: CASSVQRGAGGGLETQYF.

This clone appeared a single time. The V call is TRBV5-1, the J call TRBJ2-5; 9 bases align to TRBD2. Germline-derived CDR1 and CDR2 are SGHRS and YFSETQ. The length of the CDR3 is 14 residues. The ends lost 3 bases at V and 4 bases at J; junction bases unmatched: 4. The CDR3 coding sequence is TGCGCCAGCAGCTCCCTTAGCGGGGGAGAGACCCAGTACTTC. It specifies CASSSLSGGETQYF.

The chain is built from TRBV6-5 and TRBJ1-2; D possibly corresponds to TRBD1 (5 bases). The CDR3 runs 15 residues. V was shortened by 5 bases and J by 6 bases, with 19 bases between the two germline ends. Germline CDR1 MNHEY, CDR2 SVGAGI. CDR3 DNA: TGTGCCAGCAGTGTCACGGCAGGGTTGCAAGATGGCTACACCTTC. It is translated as CASSVTAGLQDGYTF.

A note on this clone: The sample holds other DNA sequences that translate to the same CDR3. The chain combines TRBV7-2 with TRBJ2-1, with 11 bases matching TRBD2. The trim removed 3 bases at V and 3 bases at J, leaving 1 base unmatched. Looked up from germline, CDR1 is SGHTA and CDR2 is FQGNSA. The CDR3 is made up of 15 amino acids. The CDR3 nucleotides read TGTGCCAGCAGCTTCGGGACTAGCGGCTACAATGAGCAGTTCTTC. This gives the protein CASSFGTSGYNEQFF.

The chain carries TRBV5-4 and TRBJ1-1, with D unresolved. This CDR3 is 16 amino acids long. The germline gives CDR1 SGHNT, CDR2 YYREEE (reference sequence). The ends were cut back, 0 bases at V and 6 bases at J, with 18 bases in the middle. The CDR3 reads CASSLEQLRNPPEAFF. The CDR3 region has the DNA TGTGCCAGCAGCTTGGAACAACTGAGGAATCCCCCTGAAGCTTTCTTT.

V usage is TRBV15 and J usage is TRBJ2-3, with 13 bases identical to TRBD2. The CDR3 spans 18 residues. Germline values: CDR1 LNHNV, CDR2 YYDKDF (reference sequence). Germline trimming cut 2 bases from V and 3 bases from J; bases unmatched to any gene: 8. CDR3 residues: CATSRRLGTSGKTDTQYF. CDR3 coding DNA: TGTGCCACCAGCAGACGCCTCGGGACTAGCGGGAAGACAGATACGCAGTATTTT.

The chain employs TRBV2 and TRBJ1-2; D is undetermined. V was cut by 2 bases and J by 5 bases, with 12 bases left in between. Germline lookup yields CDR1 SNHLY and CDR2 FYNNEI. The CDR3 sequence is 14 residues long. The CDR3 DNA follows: TGTGCCAGCAGTGAACAGTCAGGCTCATATGGCTACACCTTC. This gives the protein CASSEQSGSYGYTF.

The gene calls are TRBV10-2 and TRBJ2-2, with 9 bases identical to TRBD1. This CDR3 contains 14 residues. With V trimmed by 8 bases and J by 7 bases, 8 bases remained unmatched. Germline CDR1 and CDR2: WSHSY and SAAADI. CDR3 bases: TGCGCCAGCTTGAGGACAGGGGAGAACGGGGAGCTGTTTTTT. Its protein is CASLRTGENGELFF.

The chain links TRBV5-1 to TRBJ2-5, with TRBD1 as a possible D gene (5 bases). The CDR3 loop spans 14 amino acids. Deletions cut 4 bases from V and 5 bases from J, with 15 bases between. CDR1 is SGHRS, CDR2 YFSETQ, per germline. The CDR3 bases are TGCGCCAGCAGCGGGGCAGGAGCACTGGAGACCCAGTACTTC. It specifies CASSGAGALETQYF.

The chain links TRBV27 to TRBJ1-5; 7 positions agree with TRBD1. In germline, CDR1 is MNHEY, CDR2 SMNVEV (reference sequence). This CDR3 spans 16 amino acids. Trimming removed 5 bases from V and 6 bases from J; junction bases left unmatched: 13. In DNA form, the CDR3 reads TGTGCCAGCAGTCCACGCCGGGACAGCCTAATTCAGCCCCAGCATTTT. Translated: CASSPRRDSLIQPQHF.